These 21 T cell receptor beta chains originate from one sample sequenced in a study of blood T cell repertoires in COVID-19. Some clones are missing from TCRdb's copy, which holds only in-frame ones; the method was immunoSEQ multiplex PCR. In the table there are around 480,000 clones, about 87% of which are singletons. Sequences were obtained from peripheral blood. Receptor source: a woman aged 50 to 65 with COVID-19, enrolled during active disease.

The J gene is TRBJ1-2, the V gene TRBV25-1; D uncertain. CDR3 length equals 11 residues. CDR1 and CDR2 (germline): MGHDK, SYGVNS. V was pared by 3 bases and J by 7 bases, with 6 bases between. CDR3 sequence (DNA): TGTGCCAGCAGTGACGCCGGTGGCTACACCTTC. Amino acids: CASSDAGGYTF.

Only one count was recorded for this clone. The chain joins TRBV12-3 or TRBV12-4 to TRBJ1-2, with no clear D. Deletions cut 5 bases from V and 8 bases from J, with 15 bases between. This CDR3 is 13 amino acids long. The CDR3 coding sequence is TGTGCCAGCAGTCTTCGAGGATTCGGGGGCTACACCTTC. Its translation: CASSLRGFGGYTF.

The genes are TRBV6-2 or TRBV6-3 and TRBJ2-7; D might be TRBD1 (6 bases). The V gene's germline CDR1 is MNHEY and CDR2 SVGEGT. CDR3 length: 19 residues. V gave up 5 bases and J gave up 3 bases, with 29 bases separating them. In nucleotides, the CDR3 is TGTGCCAGCAGTGCACATTATAACATACAGGGTCACCGAAGCTACGAGCAGTACTTC. Translating gives CASSAHYNIQGHRSYEQYF.

The chain is built from TRBV30 and TRBJ2-7, with a weak D call TRBD1 (6 bases). Trimming shortened V by 6 bases and J by 6 bases, and 12 bases separated the two germline ends. Germline assignment: CDR1 GTSNPN and CDR2 SVGIG (reference sequence). The CDR3 sequence is 11 residues long. CDR3 loop: CACGQSGEQYF. The CDR3 DNA is TGTGCCTGCGGACAGTCGGGCGAGCAGTACTTC.

V gene TRBV2 combines with J gene TRBJ2-7; 8 bases are a match to TRBD1. The CDR3 spans 14 residues. The germline V gene encodes CDR1 SNHLY and CDR2 FYNNEI. With V trimmed by 7 bases and J by 3 bases, 8 bases remained unmatched. The CDR3 nucleotides are TGTGCCAGCAACCCGGGACAGGCAGGCTACGAGCAGTACTTC. Its translation: CASNPGQAGYEQYF.

This chain joins TRBV25-1 and TRBJ1-1; maybe TRBD1 (5 bases). Trimming pared 7 bases from V and 1 base from J, leaving 10 bases between. Germline V gives CDR1 MGHDK, CDR2 SYGVNS. There are 13 residues in the CDR3. CDR3 loop: CASTLGQNTEAFF. The DNA for the CDR3 is TGTGCCAGCACCCTGGGGCAGAACACTGAAGCTTTCTTT.

V usage is TRBV10-2 and J usage is TRBJ2-7; 10 bases match TRBD1. Per the germline V gene, CDR1 is WSHSY and CDR2 is SAAADI. V trimming: 6 bases; J trimming: 6 bases; junction bases outside the gene matches: 8. This CDR3 region has 14 residues. The CDR3 reads CASRETTGGGEQYF. In DNA form, the CDR3 reads TGCGCCAGCAGAGAGACGACAGGGGGCGGCGAGCAGTACTTC.

This sequence joins TRBV6-5 and TRBJ1-2; D unclear. The germline CDR1 and CDR2 sequences are MNHEY and SVGAGI. The CDR3 totals 14 residues. Trimming left V 7 bases short and J 3 bases short, with 15 bases between. The CDR3 loop is CASIEGSNYYGYTF. Written as DNA, the CDR3 is TGTGCCAGCATAGAGGGCTCCAACTACTATGGCTACACCTTC.

The rearrangement joins TRBV28 to TRBJ1-1, with TRBD1 identical over 9 bases. With V trimmed by 6 bases and J by 3 bases, 14 bases remained unmatched. Germline lookup yields CDR1 MDHEN and CDR2 SYDVKM. CDR3 length equals 17 residues. In nucleotides, the CDR3 is TGTGCCAGCAGGCCCGGGACAGGGTTCGGGAGGGACACTGAAGCTTTCTTT. It is translated as CASRPGTGFGRDTEAFF.

This chain links TRBV7-2 with TRBJ2-3, with 8 bases aligning to TRBD2. V shed 4 bases, J shed 4 bases, and the junction held 4 bases outside the gene matches. Germline V CDR1 and CDR2: SGHTA, FQGNSA. This CDR3 region has 14 residues. The CDR3 DNA reads as TGTGCCAGCAGCTCCCGGGAGGGCTCAGATACGCAGTATTTT. Translated, it gives CASSSREGSDTQYF.

This clone was counted a single time. The chain combines TRBV4-2 with TRBJ1-6; TRBD1 aligns across 7 bases. Germline trimming cut 4 bases from V and 10 bases from J; bases unmatched to any gene: 7. The CDR3 runs to 14 residues. Germline CDR1 is LGHNA and CDR2 is YNFKEQ. In nucleotides, the CDR3 is TGTGCCAGCAGCCGACGACAGGGTTTATCACCCCTCCACTTT. Protein product: CASSRRQGLSPLHF.

The chain combines TRBV30 with TRBJ2-1; D is possibly TRBD2 (6 bases). Trimming shortened V by 6 bases and J by 2 bases, and 11 bases separated the two germline ends. The CDR3 loop spans 13 amino acids. Germline loops: CDR1 GTSNPN, CDR2 SVGIG (reference sequence). The CDR3 region is CACSGSTYNEQFF. CDR3 sequence (DNA): TGTGCCTGCAGCGGGTCCACCTACAATGAGCAGTTCTTC.

This chain uses TRBV5-1 with TRBJ2-7; weak D call: TRBD1 (6 bases). Germline CDR1 reads SGHRS; CDR2 reads YFSETQ. Between the trimmed V and J ends, which lost 0 bases and 0 bases, there was a span of 7 bases. The CDR3 sequence is 14 residues long. The CDR3 nucleotides read TGCGCCAGCAGCTTGGGGGACAACTCCTACGAGCAGTACTTC. Translating it yields CASSLGDNSYEQYF.

CDR3 in amino acids: CASSVSRGGEQYF. CDR3 DNA sequence: TGTGCCAGCAGCGTAAGCCGGGGGGGCGAGCAGTACTTC. This chain joins TRBV3-1 (or the pseudogene TRBV3-2) and TRBJ2-7, with 8 positions matching TRBD2. CDR3 length: 13 residues. The J segment lost 6 bases and the V segment lost 5 bases, leaving 6 bases of the junction unmatched. Germline loops: CDR1 LGHDT, CDR2 YNNKEL (reference sequence).

V and J are TRBV5-4 and TRBJ1-1, with TRBD1 matching 8 bases. The germline V gene encodes CDR1 SGHNT and CDR2 YYREEE (reference sequence). After removal of 2 bases from V and 2 bases from J, the junction contained 2 bases not matched to a gene. The CDR3 runs 14 residues. The DNA for the CDR3 is TGTGCCAGCAGCTTTGACAGGGGAAACACTGAAGCTTTCTTT. Amino acid sequence: CASSFDRGNTEAFF. The full variable domain, its missing parts supplied by reference TRBV5-4 and TRBJ1-1, is ETGVTQSPTHLIKTRGQQVTLRCSSQSGHNTVSWYQQALGQGPQFIFQYYREEENGRGNFPPRFSGLQFPNYSSELNVNALELDDSALYLCASSFDRGNTEAFFGQGTRLTVV.

CDR3 loop: CASSEATRKTGNPEAFF. CDR3 nucleotides: TGTGCCAGCAGTGAAGCCACCCGAAAAACAGGAAACCCTGAAGCTTTCTTT. The J gene is TRBJ1-1, the V gene TRBV6-1; D perhaps matches TRBD1 (5 bases). Germline values: CDR1 MNHNS, CDR2 SASEGT. Trimming left V 0 bases short and J 6 bases short, with 20 bases between. This CDR3 has 17 residues.

In its sample, this clone was seen once. The chain is built from TRBV5-1 and TRBJ2-7, with TRBD1 matching 10 bases. J was trimmed by 4 bases and V by 4 bases; bases with no gene match: 8. CDR1 and CDR2 (germline): SGHRS, YFSETQ. The CDR3 spans 15 residues. The DNA for the CDR3 is TGCGCCAGCAGCAGATACGGGACAGGGGAGTACGAGCAGTACTTC. Its translation is CASSRYGTGEYEQYF.

The rearrangement uses TRBV5-1 and TRBJ2-3, with TRBD2 matching over 8 bases. There are 15 residues in the CDR3. Germline assignment: CDR1 SGHRS and CDR2 YFSETQ. The V gene end was trimmed by 4 bases and the J gene end by 5 bases; junction bases not matched to a gene: 9. CDR3 loop: CASSPVGGAVDTQYF. The DNA for the CDR3 is TGCGCCAGCAGCCCCGTCGGGGGGGCCGTAGATACGCAGTATTTT.

This clone has just one count. The same CDR3 is also encoded by other DNA sequences in this sample. V usage is TRBV18 and J usage is TRBJ1-1; D is ambiguous. Trimming shortened V by 3 bases and J by 0 bases, and 5 bases separated the two germline ends. Germline assignment: CDR1 KGHSH and CDR2 LQKENI. There are 13 residues in the CDR3. The CDR3 is CASSPRVNTEAFF. CDR3 coding DNA: TGTGCCAGCTCACCCCGAGTGAACACTGAAGCTTTCTTT.

The table lists this clone with a count of one. V is TRBV7-9 and J is TRBJ1-1; the D is unclear. V dropped 5 bases and J dropped 9 bases, with 13 bases sitting between them. CDR3 length: 12 amino acids. Germline V gives CDR1 SEHNR, CDR2 FQNEAQ (reference sequence). The CDR3 DNA is TGTGCCAGCAGCACCCCCCGGGGAAAAGCTTTCTTT. It translates to CASSTPRGKAFF. Combining the CDR3 with reference TRBV7-9 and TRBJ1-1 gives the whole variable domain DTGVSQNPRHKITKRGQNVTFRCDPISEHNRLYWYRQTLGQGPEFLTYFQNEAQLEKSRLLSDRFSAERPKGSFSTLEIQRTEQGDSAMYLCASSTPRGKAFFGQGTRLTVV.

The chain is built from TRBV19 and TRBJ1-1; D is unclear. The CDR3 loop spans 15 amino acids. Looked up from germline, CDR1 is LNHDA and CDR2 is SQIVND (reference sequence). Trimming stripped 3 bases from V and 1 base from J, with 12 bases between. The CDR3 coding sequence is TGTGCCAGTAGTATTAACCCCGGAGGGAACACTGAAGCTTTCTTT. This sequence encodes CASSINPGGNTEAFF.